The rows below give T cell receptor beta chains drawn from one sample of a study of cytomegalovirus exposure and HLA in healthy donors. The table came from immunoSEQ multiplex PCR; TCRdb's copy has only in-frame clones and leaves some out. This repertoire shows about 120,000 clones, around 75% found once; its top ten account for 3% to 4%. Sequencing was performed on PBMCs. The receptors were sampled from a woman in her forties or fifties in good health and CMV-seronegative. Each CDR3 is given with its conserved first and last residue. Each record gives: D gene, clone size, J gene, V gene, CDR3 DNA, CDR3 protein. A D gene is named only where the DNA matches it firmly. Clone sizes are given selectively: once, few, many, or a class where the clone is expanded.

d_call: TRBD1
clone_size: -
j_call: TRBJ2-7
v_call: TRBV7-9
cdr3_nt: TGTGCCAGCAGCTTCCCCCGGGACAGGGGGTACGAGCAGTACTTC
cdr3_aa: CASSFPRDRGYEQYF

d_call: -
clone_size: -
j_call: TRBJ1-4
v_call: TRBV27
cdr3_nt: TGTGCCAGCAGTTTTAGAGGTGGAAATGAAAAACTGTTTTTT
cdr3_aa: CASSFRGGNEKLFF

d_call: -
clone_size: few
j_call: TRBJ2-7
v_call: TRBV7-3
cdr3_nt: TGTGCCAGCAGCTTAGCCGGGAGTGTACACGAGCAGTACTTC
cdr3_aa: CASSLAGSVHEQYF

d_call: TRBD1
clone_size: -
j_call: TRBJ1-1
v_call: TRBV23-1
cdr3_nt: TGCGCCAGCAGTCAAACGGGACAGACGCCTTTCTTT
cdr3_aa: CASSQTGQTPFF

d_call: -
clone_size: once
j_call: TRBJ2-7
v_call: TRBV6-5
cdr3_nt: TGTGCCAGCAGTTACTCGATAGGCCAGGGCGCCTACGAGCAGTACTTC
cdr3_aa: CASSYSIGQGAYEQYF

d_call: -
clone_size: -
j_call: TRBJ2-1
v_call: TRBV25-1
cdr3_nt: TGTGCCAGCAGTGAGACTAGACTATTCTACAATGAGCAGTTCTTC
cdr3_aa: CASSETRLFYNEQFF

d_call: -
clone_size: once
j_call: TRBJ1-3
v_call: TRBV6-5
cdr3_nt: TGTGCCAGCAGTTACGAGGGCAACTCTGGAAACACCATATATTTT
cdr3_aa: CASSYEGNSGNTIYF

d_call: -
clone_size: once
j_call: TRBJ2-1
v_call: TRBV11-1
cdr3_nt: TGTGCCAGCAGCTCACGGGTGGGGCAGGCAAACAATGAGCAGTTCTTC
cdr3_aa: CASSSRVGQANNEQFF

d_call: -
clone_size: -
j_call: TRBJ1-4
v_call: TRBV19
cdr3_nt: TGTGCCAGTAGGTTCGGACAACTGGATGAAAAACTGTTTTTT
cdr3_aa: CASRFGQLDEKLFF

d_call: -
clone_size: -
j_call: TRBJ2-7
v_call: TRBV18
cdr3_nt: TGTGCCAGCTCAGTCGGGGAAGAGCAGTACTTC
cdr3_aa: CASSVGEEQYF

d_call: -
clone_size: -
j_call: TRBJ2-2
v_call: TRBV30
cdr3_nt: TGTGCCTGGAGTGTAGCCTCTTACACCGGGGAGCTGTTTTTT
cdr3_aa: CAWSVASYTGELFF

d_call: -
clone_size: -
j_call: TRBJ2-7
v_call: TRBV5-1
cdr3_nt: TGCGCCAGCAGCACAGGGACTACCGTCGGGGAGCAGTACTTC
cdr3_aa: CASSTGTTVGEQYF

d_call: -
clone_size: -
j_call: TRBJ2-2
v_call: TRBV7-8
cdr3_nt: TGTGCCAGCAGATCTACTAGCACCGGGGAGCTGTTTTTT
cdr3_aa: CASRSTSTGELFF

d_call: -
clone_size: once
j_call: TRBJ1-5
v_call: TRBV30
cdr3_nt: TGTGCCTGGAGCGCAGGAGGGATGGGTCAGCCCCAGCATTTT
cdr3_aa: CAWSAGGMGQPQHF

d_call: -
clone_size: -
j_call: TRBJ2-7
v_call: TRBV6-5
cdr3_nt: TGTGCCAGCAGTGAAGTTCAGGGGTTAGGGGAGCAGTACTTC
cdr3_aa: CASSEVQGLGEQYF

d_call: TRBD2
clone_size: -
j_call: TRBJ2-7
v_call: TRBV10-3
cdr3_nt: TGTGCCATCAGTTTGTCGGCGGGAGGGTACTACGAGCAGTACTTC
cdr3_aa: CAISLSAGGYYEQYF

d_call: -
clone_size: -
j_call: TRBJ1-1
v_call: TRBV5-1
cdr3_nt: TGCGCCAGCTCCGGAGGGTCATTGAACACTGAAGCTTTCTTT
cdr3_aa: CASSGGSLNTEAFF

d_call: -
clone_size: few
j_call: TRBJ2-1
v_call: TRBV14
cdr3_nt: TGTGCCAGCAGCCCGGAGGGTCTCTACAATGAGCAGTTCTTC
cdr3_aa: CASSPEGLYNEQFF

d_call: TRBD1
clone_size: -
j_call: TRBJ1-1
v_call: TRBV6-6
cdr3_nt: TGTGCCAGCAGTTACTCGGGACAGGGTCTTAACACTGAAGCTTTCTTT
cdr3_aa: CASSYSGQGLNTEAFF

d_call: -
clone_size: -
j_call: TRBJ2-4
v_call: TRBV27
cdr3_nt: TGTGCCAGCAGTTTATTGGCGGAGATACACAAAAACATTCAGTACTTC
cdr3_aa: CASSLLAEIHKNIQYF

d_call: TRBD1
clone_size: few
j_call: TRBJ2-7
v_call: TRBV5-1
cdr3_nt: TGCGCCAGCAGCTCAGGACAGGGGGCTTTAGAGCAGTACTTC
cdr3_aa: CASSSGQGALEQYF

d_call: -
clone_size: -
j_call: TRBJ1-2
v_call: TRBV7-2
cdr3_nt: TGTGCCAGCAGCTCTTCGACAGCTAACTATGGCTACACCTTC
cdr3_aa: CASSSSTANYGYTF

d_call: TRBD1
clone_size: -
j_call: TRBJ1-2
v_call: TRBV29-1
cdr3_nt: TGCAGCGTTGAGGGGACAGTTTATACTAACTATGGCTACACCTTC
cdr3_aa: CSVEGTVYTNYGYTF

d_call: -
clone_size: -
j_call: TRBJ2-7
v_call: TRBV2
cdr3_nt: TGTGCCAGCAGTGATTTTCTTGAGAGACACCGCCCGTACTTC
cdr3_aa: CASSDFLERHRPYF

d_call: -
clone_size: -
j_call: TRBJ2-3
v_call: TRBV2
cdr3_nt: TGTGCCAGCAGTGTCAGGGGAGAAGATACGCAGTATTTT
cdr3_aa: CASSVRGEDTQYF

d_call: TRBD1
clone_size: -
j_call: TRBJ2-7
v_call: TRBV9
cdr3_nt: TGTGCCAGCAGCGCCGGGACAGGGGACTACGAGCAGTACTTC
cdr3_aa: CASSAGTGDYEQYF

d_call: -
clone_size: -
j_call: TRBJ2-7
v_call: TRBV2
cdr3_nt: TGTGCCAGCAGTCCTTACAGTGAGCAGTACTTC
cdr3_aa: CASSPYSEQYF

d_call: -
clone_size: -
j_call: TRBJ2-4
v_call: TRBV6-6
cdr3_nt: TGTGCCAGCAGTTACTCCGAGGCCCTCCTCAACATTCAGTACTTC
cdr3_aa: CASSYSEALLNIQYF

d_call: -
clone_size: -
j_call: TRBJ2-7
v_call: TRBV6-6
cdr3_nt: TGTGCCAGCAGTTACTCAGGGGGAGTCGGCGAGCAGTACTTC
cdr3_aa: CASSYSGGVGEQYF

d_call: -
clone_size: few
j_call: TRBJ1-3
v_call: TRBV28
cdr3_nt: TGTGCCAGCAGCCTGGCGGGCCTCTTGACGGGAAACACCATATATTTT
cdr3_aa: CASSLAGLLTGNTIYF

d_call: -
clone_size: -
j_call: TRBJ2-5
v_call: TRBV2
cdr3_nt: TGTGCCAGCAGTGTTGATAGCGCGGAGACCCAGTACTTC
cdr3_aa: CASSVDSAETQYF

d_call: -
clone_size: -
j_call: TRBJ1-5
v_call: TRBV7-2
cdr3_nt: TGTGCCAGCAGCTTTCGATTTCAAGGGGGAGATAGCAATCAGCCCCAGCATTTT
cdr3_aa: CASSFRFQGGDSNQPQHF

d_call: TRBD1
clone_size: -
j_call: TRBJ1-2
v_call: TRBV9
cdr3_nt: TGTGCCAGCAGCCGATTTACCGGGACAGACTATGGCTACACCTTC
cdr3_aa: CASSRFTGTDYGYTF

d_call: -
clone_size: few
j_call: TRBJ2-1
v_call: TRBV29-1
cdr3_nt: TGCAGCGTTGCGGGAGATTCGGACAGGTCTCCGTTCTTC
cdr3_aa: CSVAGDSDRSPFF

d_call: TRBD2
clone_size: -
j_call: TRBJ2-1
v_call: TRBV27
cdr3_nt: TGTGCCAGCAGTGATACTAGCGGCTACAATGAACAGTTCTTC
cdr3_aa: CASSDTSGYNEQFF

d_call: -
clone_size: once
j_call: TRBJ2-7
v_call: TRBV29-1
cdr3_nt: TGCAGCGTTGTTACGGACTTTGCCCTCAGTTCCTACGAGCAGTACTTC
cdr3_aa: CSVVTDFALSSYEQYF

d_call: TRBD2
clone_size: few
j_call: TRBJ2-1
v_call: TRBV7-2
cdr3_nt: TGTGCCAGCAGCTCCGGACTAGTTACGTACAATGAGCAGTTCTTC
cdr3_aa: CASSSGLVTYNEQFF

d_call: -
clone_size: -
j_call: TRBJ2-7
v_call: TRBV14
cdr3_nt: TGTGCCAGCAGCCAAGAACTTCCTCCTTACGAGCAGTACTTC
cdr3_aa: CASSQELPPYEQYF

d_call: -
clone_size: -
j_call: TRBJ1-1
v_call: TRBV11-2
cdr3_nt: TGTGCCAGCAGCCCCGGGCGGGCGAACACTGAAGCTTTCTTT
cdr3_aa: CASSPGRANTEAFF

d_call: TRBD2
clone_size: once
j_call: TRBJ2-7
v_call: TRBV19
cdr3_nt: TGTGCCAGTAGTCTGGGACTAGCGGGAGAGCAGTACTTC
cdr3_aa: CASSLGLAGEQYF

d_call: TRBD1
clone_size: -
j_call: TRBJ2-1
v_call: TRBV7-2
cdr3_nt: TGTGCCAGCAGCTTCGGACAGGGTTACAATGAGCAGTTCTTC
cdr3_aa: CASSFGQGYNEQFF

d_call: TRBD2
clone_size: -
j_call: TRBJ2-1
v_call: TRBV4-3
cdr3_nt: TGCGCCAGCAGCCAAAGGTCGGGAGGTGGTAGCGATGAGCAGTTCTTC
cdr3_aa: CASSQRSGGGSDEQFF

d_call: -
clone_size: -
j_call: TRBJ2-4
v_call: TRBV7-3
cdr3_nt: TGTGCCAGCAGCTTAAATCTAGCCAAAAACATTCAGTACTTC
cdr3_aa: CASSLNLAKNIQYF

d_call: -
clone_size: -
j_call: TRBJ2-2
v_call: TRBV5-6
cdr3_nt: TGTGCCAGCAGCTCCGGACTGGAGGTCGCCGGGGAGCTGTTTTTT
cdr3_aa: CASSSGLEVAGELFF

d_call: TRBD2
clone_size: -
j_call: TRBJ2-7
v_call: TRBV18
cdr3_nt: TGTGCCAGCTCACCACGAGCGGGAGGCGAGCAGTACTTC
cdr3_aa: CASSPRAGGEQYF